What follows are 23 T cell receptor beta chains derived from one specimen sequenced in a study of blood T cell repertoires in COVID-19. The assay was immunoSEQ multiplex PCR, and TCRdb's table has in-frame clones only and misses some. The table lists roughly 180,000 clones, 85% of them singletons. The sample consisted of peripheral blood. These receptors all stem from a woman aged 45-65 years with COVID-19, enrolled during active disease.

The CDR3 here is CASSAPGQGVEKLFF. CDR3 DNA sequence: TGTGCCAGTAGTGCCCCGGGACAGGGGGTTGAAAAACTGTTTTTT. The J gene is TRBJ1-4, the V gene TRBV19; 11 bases map to TRBD1. V shed 5 bases and J 7 bases; nucleotides not matched to a gene: 6. In germline, CDR1 is LNHDA, CDR2 SQIVND (reference sequence). The CDR3 covers 15 residues.

The V and J genes are TRBV24-1 and TRBJ1-2, with D possibly matching TRBD1 (6 bases). The ends were cut back, 4 bases at V and 6 bases at J, with 14 bases in the middle. CDR1 KGHDR and CDR2 SFDVKD come from the germline V gene. CDR3 length equals 14 residues. Here the CDR3 DNA reads TGTGCCACCAGTGACAGTAACAGGGTACATGGCTACACCTTC. Its translation is CATSDSNRVHGYTF.

The rearrangement joins TRBV28 to TRBJ1-2; no definite D call. Germline V gene sequence: CDR1 MDHEN, CDR2 SYDVKM. V lost 5 bases and J 4 bases, leaving 20 bases between the germline ends. The CDR3 consists of 16 residues. The CDR3 spells CASSPLGVGLGYGYTF. In DNA form, the CDR3 reads TGTGCCAGCAGTCCGCTCGGAGTAGGCTTGGGCTATGGCTACACCTTC.

The rearrangement joins TRBV7-6 to TRBJ2-2; 7 positions match TRBD1. The V gene end was trimmed by 4 bases and the J gene end by 4 bases; junction bases not matched to a gene: 9. The CDR3 spans 16 residues. Germline V gives CDR1 SGHVS, CDR2 FNYEAQ. CDR3 coding DNA: TGTGCCAGCAGCTCTAATGGGGGACAGTTCACCGGGGAGCTGTTTTTT. It is translated as CASSSNGGQFTGELFF.

In its sample, this clone was seen a few times. Within the sample, other DNA sequences also encode this same CDR3. The V call is TRBV12-3 or TRBV12-4, the J call TRBJ1-5; TRBD1 aligns across 7 bases. The CDR3 contains 13 residues. The V segment lost 4 bases and the J segment 4 bases; nucleotides outside the gene matches: 1. The CDR3 loop reads CASSSTGNQPQHF. The DNA for the CDR3 is TGTGCCAGCAGTTCGACAGGGAATCAGCCCCAGCATTTT.

The V call is TRBV3-1 (or the pseudogene TRBV3-2), the J call TRBJ2-2, with D maybe TRBD2 (7 bases). The CDR3 consists of 15 residues. Trimming shortened V by 3 bases and J by 5 bases, and 13 bases separated the two germline ends. Germline V gene sequence: CDR1 LGHDT, CDR2 YNNKEL (reference sequence). The CDR3 here is CASSQAGARTGELFF. CDR3 sequence (DNA): TGTGCCAGCAGCCAGGCGGGGGCGAGAACCGGGGAGCTGTTTTTT.

The J gene is TRBJ2-3, the V gene TRBV27, with 7 bases fitting TRBD2. The V segment lost 5 bases and the J segment 0 bases; nucleotides outside the gene matches: 5. In germline, CDR1 is MNHEY, CDR2 SMNVEV (reference sequence). The CDR3 extends over 15 amino acids. The CDR3 is CASSLAVGSTDTQYF. The CDR3 nucleotides read TGTGCCAGCAGTCTAGCGGTCGGTAGCACAGATACGCAGTATTTT.

The gene calls are TRBV6-2 or TRBV6-3 and TRBJ2-7; TRBD2 aligns across 16 bases. CDR3 length: 15 residues. Unmatched junction bases numbered 3, after V lost 5 bases and J lost 5 bases. Germline V gene data show CDR1 as MNHEY and CDR2 as SVGEGT. CDR3 sequence: CASSTGLAGGHEQYF. The DNA for the CDR3 is TGTGCCAGCAGTACGGGACTAGCGGGGGGGCACGAGCAGTACTTC.

The genes are TRBV3-1 (or the pseudogene TRBV3-2) and TRBJ2-7; the match to TRBD2 covers 10 bases. CDR3 length: 15 amino acids. Germline lookup yields CDR1 LGHDT and CDR2 YNNKEL (reference sequence). V was pared by 0 bases and J by 3 bases, with 2 bases of the junction left unmatched. The CDR3 region is CASSQEASGGYEQYF. CDR3 sequence (DNA): TGTGCCAGCAGCCAAGAGGCTAGCGGGGGCTACGAGCAGTACTTC.

A word on this clone: The same CDR3 is also encoded by other DNA sequences in this sample. The chain is built from TRBV12-3 or TRBV12-4 and TRBJ2-7; D gene unclear. This CDR3 spans 12 amino acids. The V end was cut by 5 bases, the J end by 1 base, with 6 bases between. The CDR3 DNA is TGTGCCAGCAGTCCAGATTCCTACGAGCAGTACTTC. Translated: CASSPDSYEQYF.

This sequence joins TRBV7-3 and TRBJ2-1; 9 bases match TRBD1. Per the germline V gene, CDR1 is SGHTA and CDR2 is FQGTGA. This CDR3 region has 15 residues. V dropped 1 base and J dropped 10; count of bases not matched to a gene: 8. CDR3 DNA: TGTGCCAGCAGCTTAAATGGGGGACAGGGTGACGAGCAGTTCTTC. It is translated as CASSLNGGQGDEQFF. The whole variable domain, filled in from reference TRBV7-3 and TRBJ2-1, reads GAGVSQTPSNKVTEKGKYVELRCDPISGHTALYWYRQSLGQGPEFLIYFQGTGAADDSGLPNDRFFAVRPEGSVSTLKIQRTERGDSAVYLCASSLNGGQGDEQFFGPGTRLTVL.

The rearrangement uses TRBV6-5 and TRBJ2-7, with 7 bases aligning to TRBD2. The CDR3 consists of 15 residues. The junction had 9 bases not matched to a gene; V was cut back by 6 bases and J by 1 base. Germline assignment: CDR1 MNHEY and CDR2 SVGAGI. The CDR3 coding sequence is TGTGCCAGCAGCCCCTACGCGGGGGAGTCCTACGAGCAGTACTTC. This sequence encodes CASSPYAGESYEQYF.

CDR3 sequence reads: CASSHPRGQPQHF. In DNA, the CDR3 is TGTGCCAGCAGCCACCCCAGGGGGCAGCCCCAGCATTTT. This sequence joins TRBV3-1 (or the pseudogene TRBV3-2) and TRBJ1-5; 7 nucleotides align to TRBD1. Germline CDR1 is LGHDT and CDR2 is YNNKEL (reference sequence). Trimming cost V 3 bases and J 7 bases; bases outside gene matches: 3. The CDR3 covers 13 residues.

This chain links TRBV18 with TRBJ1-1; 7 positions agree with TRBD1. Trimming at V came to 3 bases and at J to 5 bases, leaving 9 bases not matched to a gene. The CDR3 contains 15 residues. Per germline, CDR1 KGHSH and CDR2 LQKENI. CDR3 sequence reads: CASSPRTGGETEAFF. CDR3 DNA: TGTGCCAGCTCACCCCGGACAGGTGGGGAGACTGAAGCTTTCTTT.

The gene calls are TRBV27 and TRBJ2-1; a possible D gene is TRBD1 (5 bases). This CDR3 has 14 residues. The germline CDR1 and CDR2 sequences are MNHEY and SMNVEV (reference sequence). Trimming took 4 bases from V and 6 from J, leaving 13 bases between them. The CDR3 loop is CASSSPGMGNEQFF. The CDR3 DNA reads as TGTGCCAGCAGTTCCCCAGGGATGGGCAATGAGCAGTTCTTC.

The V and J genes are TRBV29-1 and TRBJ1-5; possible D gene TRBD1, 6 bases. Trimming removed 4 bases from V and 0 bases from J, with 19 bases in between. The CDR3 length is 17 residues. The germline V gene has CDR1 SQVTM and CDR2 ANQGSEA. CDR3 DNA sequence: TGCAGCGTTGCCCTACAAGGGGGTCCCAATAGCAATCAGCCCCAGCATTTT. Translation: CSVALQGGPNSNQPQHF.

The chain couples TRBV7-9 to TRBJ1-5, with TRBD1 identical over 8 bases. J was trimmed by 4 bases and V by 4 bases; bases with no gene match: 3. CDR3 length equals 14 residues. Germline CDR1 SEHNR, CDR2 FQNEAQ (reference sequence). The CDR3 nucleotides are TGTGCCAGCAGCTCCACAGGGGGAAATCAGCCCCAGCATTTT. It codes for CASSSTGGNQPQHF. Looking up the rest from reference TRBV7-9 and TRBJ1-5 gives the full variable domain: DTGVSQNPRHKITKRGQNVTFRCDPISEHNRLYWYRQTLGQGPEFLTYFQNEAQLEKSRLLSDRFSAERPKGSFSTLEIQRTEQGDSAMYLCASSSTGGNQPQHFGDGTRLSIL.

The chain links TRBV2 to TRBJ2-7; the match to TRBD2 covers 10 bases. With V trimmed by 5 bases and J by 2 bases, 3 bases remained unmatched. The CDR3 contains 14 residues. Germline assignment: CDR1 SNHLY and CDR2 FYNNEI. As DNA, the CDR3 is TGTGCCAGCAGTAATCTAGCGGGGGCCTACGAGCAGTACTTC. Translating it yields CASSNLAGAYEQYF.

In nucleotides, the CDR3 is TGTGCCAGCAGTGTTTTGGGCCCCTACGAGCAGTACTTC. This encodes CASSVLGPYEQYF. This sequence joins TRBV25-1 and TRBJ2-7, with D uncertain. The CDR3 covers 13 residues. Per the germline V gene, CDR1 is MGHDK and CDR2 is SYGVNS. V was pared by 4 bases and J by 2 bases, with 9 bases between.

This chain links TRBV7-2 with TRBJ1-2, with D tentatively TRBD1 (5 bases). The CDR3 spans 14 residues. Per the germline V gene, CDR1 is SGHTA and CDR2 is FQGNSA. V lost 7 bases and J lost 5, with 17 bases in between. This CDR3 reads CASTQYGGDYGYTF. CDR3 nucleotides: TGTGCCAGCACCCAGTATGGGGGGGATTATGGCTACACCTTC.

This clone was seen only a few times. The chain employs TRBV6-5 and TRBJ1-1; tentative D call: TRBD1 (6 bases). Germline assignment: CDR1 MNHEY and CDR2 SVGAGI. The length of the CDR3 is 15 residues. V lost 6 bases to trimming and J lost 4 bases, with 18 bases between them. The CDR3 nucleotides are TGTGCCAGCAGGCAGGCAACAGGGAAGGTCACTGAAGCTTTCTTT. It yields the protein CASRQATGKVTEAFF.

This chain connects TRBV28 to TRBJ2-3, with 7 bases lining up with TRBD2. The CDR3 has 19 residues. The germline gives CDR1 MDHEN, CDR2 SYDVKM. J was trimmed by 6 bases and V by 7 bases; bases with no gene match: 25. This CDR3 reads CASKLSLGIGEGRGDTQYF. The CDR3 region has the DNA TGTGCCAGCAAATTGTCCCTTGGGATCGGGGAGGGACGGGGGGATACGCAGTATTTT.

This sequence joins TRBV28 and TRBJ1-5; 10 bases align to TRBD1. The junction had 2 bases not matched to a gene; V was cut back by 6 bases and J by 0 bases. The germline V gene encodes CDR1 MDHEN and CDR2 SYDVKM. CDR3 length: 15 residues. The CDR3 region has the DNA TGTGCCAGCAGGTGGACAGGGGGTAGCAATCAGCCCCAGCATTTT. Protein sequence: CASRWTGGSNQPQHF. Supplemented by reference TRBV28 and TRBJ1-5, the full variable domain reads DVKVTQSSRYLVKRTGEKVFLECVQDMDHENMFWYRQDPGLGLRLIYFSYDVKMKEKGDIPEGYSVSREKKERFSLILESASTNQTSMYLCASRWTGGSNQPQHFGDGTRLSIL.